A selection of T cell receptor beta chains follows, all from one sample in a study of CD8+CD57+ T cells in acquired aplastic anemia. TCRdb analysed the reads with MiXCR anew, one entry per CDR3 protein. The sample has a few hundred thousand distinct CDR3 sequences; around 50% are singletons. The source material was sorted CD4+, CD8+, or CD8+CD57+ T cells (not recorded which) from PBMCs. The receptor set was obtained from a human donor with aplastic anemia. CDR3s include the opening cysteine and the closing phenylalanine or tryptophan. Each record gives: clone size, J gene, D gene, V gene, CDR3 protein, CDR3 DNA. D genes are given only for firm matches. Clone size appears in some rows only: once, few, many, or a class for an expanded clone.

>.|TRBJ2-1|.|TRBV5-1
CASSREGGEQFF
TGCGCCAGCAGCCGAGAGGGGGGTGAACAGTTCTTT
>.|TRBJ2-7|.|TRBV2
CASSEIGGTYEQYF
TGTGCCAGCAGTGAAATTGGGGGAACCTACGAGCAGTACTTC
>many|TRBJ1-2|TRBD1|TRBV29-1
CSVSTGDYGYTF
TGCAGCGTTTCGACAGGGGACTATGGCTACACCTTC
>many|TRBJ1-6|.|TRBV7-8
CASSYPRGGANNSPLHF
TGTGCCAGCAGCTACCCCCGAGGTGGGGCTAATAATTCACCCCTCCACTTT
>few|TRBJ1-5|.|TRBV27
CASSPTELGRNQPQHF
TGTGCCAGCAGTCCCACAGAGCTGGGGCGCAATCAGCCCCAGCATTTT
>.|TRBJ2-3|.|TRBV7-3
CASSSNGNPDTQYF
TGTGCCAGCAGCTCGAACGGGAATCCAGATACGCAGTATTTT
>many|TRBJ1-2|TRBD1|TRBV9
CASSSGQGVSGYTF
TGTGCCAGCAGCTCTGGACAGGGCGTCTCTGGCTACACCTTC
>.|TRBJ1-1|TRBD1|TRBV2
CASKGDSMNTEAFF
TGTGCCAGCAAGGGGGACAGTATGAACACTGAAGCTTTCTTT
>.|TRBJ2-7|.|TRBV7-6
CATLYEQYF
TGTGCCACCCTCTACGAGCAGTACTTC
>once|TRBJ2-7|TRBD1|TRBV7-2
CASSRDRTFGQYF
TGTGCCAGCAGCCGGGACAGAACCTTCGGGCAGTACTTC
>many|TRBJ1-2|TRBD1|TRBV25-1
CASRPPDRDRDGYTF
TGTGCCAGCAGGCCCCCCGACCGGGACAGGGATGGCTACACCTTC
>.|TRBJ1-5|.|TRBV6-1
CASSEARDQPQHF
TGTGCCAGCAGTGAAGCGCGGGATCAGCCCCAGCATTTT
>few|TRBJ1-1|.|TRBV2
CASGESLDTEAFF
TGTGCCAGCGGTGAATCCCTGGACACTGAAGCTTTCTTT
>many|TRBJ2-2|.|TRBV19
CASRGQGYTGELFF
TGTGCCAGTCGGGGGCAGGGATACACCGGGGAGCTGTTTTTT
>many|TRBJ1-5|.|TRBV6-6
CASISNPSNQPQHF
TGTGCCAGCATCTCCAATCCGAGCAATCAGCCCCAGCATTTT
>.|TRBJ1-6|TRBD1|TRBV19
CASRTGQGAKGSPLHF
TGTGCCAGTAGGACCGGGCAGGGGGCGAAAGGTTCACCCCTCCACTTT
>many|TRBJ1-2|.|TRBV7-9
CASSRTGISDYDYGYTF
TGTGCCAGCAGCCGAACCGGGATATCGGACTATGACTATGGCTACACCTTC
>once|TRBJ2-7|.|TRBV2
CASTSPGSPTSYEQYF
TGTGCCAGCACCTCCCCGGGCAGCCCTACCTCCTACGAGCAGTACTTC
>.|TRBJ2-1|TRBD2|TRBV20-1
CSARVGRDGLDTQFF
TGCAGTGCTAGAGTGGGCCGGGACGGACTAGATACGCAGTTCTTC
>.|TRBJ2-3|.|TRBV7-6
CASSYDGVADTQYF
TGTGCCAGCAGTTATGACGGGGTGGCAGATACGCAGTATTTT
>.|TRBJ2-5|.|TRBV7-9
CASSLQGPRETQYF
TGTGCCAGCAGCCTACAGGGTCCAAGAGAGACCCAGTACTTC
>.|TRBJ1-2|.|TRBV7-8
CASSPNTGLGYTF
TGTGCCAGCAGCCCCAACACAGGGCTTGGCTACACCTTC
>many|TRBJ2-2|TRBD1|TRBV6-5
CASSYRSTGDTGELFF
TGTGCCAGCAGTTACCGATCGACAGGGGACACCGGGGAGCTGTTTTTT
>.|TRBJ2-1|.|TRBV20-1
CSARSAYPYNEQFF
TGCAGTGCTAGATCCGCGTACCCCTACAATGAGCAGTTCTTC
>.|TRBJ1-6|TRBD1|TRBV7-8
CASSLKDRGGYHSPLHF
TGTGCCAGCAGCTTAAAGGACAGGGGCGGATACCATTCACCCCTCCACTTT
>many|TRBJ2-2|.|TRBV7-3
CASSLTSRTGELFF
TGTGCCAGCAGCTTAACCAGCCGCACCGGGGAGCTGTTTTTT
>few|TRBJ2-3|TRBD2|TRBV7-2
CASSWTSGGRRGGGTQYF
TGTGCCAGCAGTTGGACTAGCGGGGGGAGACGGGGAGGCGGTACGCAGTATTTT
>.|TRBJ2-5|TRBD2|TRBV19
CASRTLAGGQETQYF
TGTGCCAGTAGGACTCTAGCGGGGGGCCAAGAGACCCAGTACTTC
>.|TRBJ1-5|.|TRBV20-1
CSARSGAGNQPQHF
TGCAGTGCTAGGTCGGGGGCCGGCAATCAGCCCCAGCATTTT
>.|TRBJ2-7|TRBD2|TRBV20-1
CSARELAGEYEQYF
TGCAGTGCTCGGGAACTAGCGGGGGAATACGAGCAATACTTC
>many|TRBJ1-4|TRBD1|TRBV7-8
CASSSPGQGEEKLFF
TGTGCCAGCAGCTCACCGGGACAGGGGGAAGAAAAACTGTTTTTT
>.|TRBJ2-1|TRBD1|TRBV12-3/TRBV12-4
CASSWDRGHEQFF
TGTGCCAGCAGTTGGGACAGGGGCCATGAGCAGTTCTTC
>many|TRBJ2-2|.|TRBV5-6
CASSLAQGWTGELFF
TGTGCCAGCAGCTTGGCACAGGGTTGGACCGGGGAGCTGTTTTTT
>many|TRBJ1-1|.|TRBV7-2
CASTWKVRTEAFF
TGTGCCAGCACTTGGAAGGTGAGGACTGAAGCTTTCTTT
>many|TRBJ1-6|.|TRBV7-9
CASSLGAGDNSPLHF
TGTGCCAGCAGCTTAGGTGCGGGAGATAATTCACCCCTCCACTTT
>.|TRBJ1-2|.|TRBV19
CASSGGIRGYTF
TGTGCCAGTAGTGGGGGTATTCGTGGCTACACCTTC
>many|TRBJ2-3|TRBD1|TRBV24-1
CATSDSPDRSTDTQYF
TGTGCCACCAGTGATTCCCCGGACAGGAGCACAGATACGCAGTATTTT
>many|TRBJ1-1|TRBD1|TRBV4-2
CASSQGQGGNTEAFF
TGTGCCAGCAGCCAAGGACAGGGGGGGAACACTGAAGCTTTCTTT
>.|TRBJ2-7|.|TRBV7-2
CASSAQGVEQYF
TGTGCCAGCAGCGCGCAGGGCGTCGAGCAGTACTTC
>many|TRBJ1-2|TRBD1|TRBV12-3/TRBV12-4
CASSPGTDYGYTF
TGTGCCAGCAGCCCCGGGACAGACTATGGCTACACCTTC
>.|TRBJ1-2|.|TRBV20-1
CSARDRGGGTYGYTF
TGCAGTGCTAGAGATCGCGGGGGGGGTACCTATGGCTACACCTTC
>.|TRBJ2-7|.|TRBV10-3
CATRTAPPYEQYF
TGTGCCACCAGGACCGCGCCCCCCTACGAGCAGTACTTC
>.|TRBJ2-5|TRBD1|TRBV3-1
CASSQDGETGGNQYF
TGTGCCAGCAGCCAAGATGGGGAAACAGGGGGCAACCAGTACTTC
>many|TRBJ2-1|.|TRBV10-1
CASSEQQGNEQLF
TGCGCCAGCAGTGAACAGCAAGGAAATGAGCAGCTCTTC
>.|TRBJ2-3|TRBD2|TRBV7-6
CASSLALGGYTDTQYF
TGTGCCAGCAGCTTAGCGCTGGGGGGGTACACAGATACGCAGTATTTT
>many|TRBJ2-5|TRBD1|TRBV10-3
CAISAGQGETQYF
TGTGCCATCAGTGCCGGACAGGGAGAGACCCAGTACTTC
>many|TRBJ1-2|.|TRBV7-3
CASSSAGEDYGYTF
TGTGCCAGCAGCTCCGCGGGAGAAGACTATGGCTACACCTTC